This entry lists 6 T cell receptor beta chains sequenced from one sample in a study of blood T cell repertoires in COVID-19. This table comes from immunoSEQ multiplex PCR, and its TCRdb copy is limited to in-frame clones, with some not included. The sample yields 350,000 to 400,000 clones, about 88% seen once. The material sequenced was peripheral blood. The receptors here all came from a woman aged 55-70 years with COVID-19, enrolled during active disease.

V and J are TRBV4-3 and TRBJ2-3; 8 bases match TRBD2. Per the germline V gene, CDR1 is LGHNA and CDR2 is YSLEER. CDR3 length: 17 residues. The trim removed 1 base at V and 2 bases at J, leaving 8 bases unmatched. The chain's CDR3 is CASSQVLRGGATDTQYF. The CDR3 DNA follows: TGCGCCAGCAGCCAAGTACTTCGGGGGGGGGCCACAGATACGCAGTATTTT.

V is TRBV5-5 and J is TRBJ1-1; possible D gene TRBD1, 5 bases. Trimming removed 5 bases from V and 1 base from J, with 18 bases in between. Per the germline V gene, CDR1 is SGHKS and CDR2 is YYEKEE (reference sequence). The CDR3 extends over 16 amino acids. CDR3 residues: CASSQVPRGRNTEAFF. CDR3 in DNA: TGTGCCAGCAGTCAGGTGCCGCGGGGCCGGAACACTGAAGCTTTCTTT.

The CDR3 nucleotides read TGCGCCAGCAGCTCCGGACAGCCCAATCAGCCCCAGCATTTT. This gives the protein CASSSGQPNQPQHF. J is TRBJ1-5 and V is TRBV5-1, with D tentatively TRBD1 (6 bases). The CDR3 is 14 residues long. The V gene lost 3 bases and the J gene lost 3 bases, with 10 bases spanning the gap. Germline-derived CDR1 and CDR2 are SGHRS and YFSETQ.

This chain uses TRBV29-1 with TRBJ2-7; D unclear. The V end lost 4 bases, the J end lost 4 bases, and 5 bases lay between the germline ends. This CDR3 has 10 residues. Germline loops: CDR1 SQVTM, CDR2 ANQGSEA. CDR3 region: CSVAHYEQYF. The CDR3 DNA reads TGCAGCGTTGCCCATTACGAGCAGTACTTC.

The chain has TRBV6-5 and TRBJ2-5; 12 nucleotides agree with TRBD1. The junction had 5 bases not matched to a gene; V was cut back by 7 bases and J by 5 bases. From germline, CDR1 is MNHEY and CDR2 SVGAGI. CDR3 length: 14 amino acids. CDR3 DNA: TGTGCCAGCAAACGGGACAGGGGGCGGGAGACCCAGTACTTC. Amino acids: CASKRDRGRETQYF.

The rearrangement joins TRBV27 to TRBJ1-2; TRBD1 agrees at 10 bases. V dropped 8 bases and J dropped 6; count of bases not matched to a gene: 9. Germline CDR1 MNHEY, CDR2 SMNVEV (reference sequence). The CDR3 is 14 residues long. For the CDR3, the DNA is TGTGCCAGCTCTCGGGGACAGGGGTCGGATGGCTACACCTTC. Translated, it gives CASSRGQGSDGYTF.